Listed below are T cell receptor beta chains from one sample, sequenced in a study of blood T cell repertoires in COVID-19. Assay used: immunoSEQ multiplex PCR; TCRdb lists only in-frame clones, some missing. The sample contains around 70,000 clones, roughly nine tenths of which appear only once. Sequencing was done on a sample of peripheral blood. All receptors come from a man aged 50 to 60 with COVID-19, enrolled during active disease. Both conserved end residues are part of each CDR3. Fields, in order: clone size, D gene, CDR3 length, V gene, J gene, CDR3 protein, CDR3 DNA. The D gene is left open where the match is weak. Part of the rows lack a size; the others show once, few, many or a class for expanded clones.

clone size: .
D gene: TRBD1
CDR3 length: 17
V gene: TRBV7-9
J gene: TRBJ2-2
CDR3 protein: CASSLGHRGSPSGELFF
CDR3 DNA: TGTGCCAGCAGCTTGGGTCACAGGGGGTCTCCCTCCGGGGAGCTGTTTTTT

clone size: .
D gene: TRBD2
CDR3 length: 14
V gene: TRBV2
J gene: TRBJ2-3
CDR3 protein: CASIPGLGTDTQYF
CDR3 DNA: TGTGCCAGCATCCCGGGACTAGGGACAGATACGCAGTATTTT

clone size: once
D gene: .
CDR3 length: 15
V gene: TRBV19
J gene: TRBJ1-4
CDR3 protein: CASSPVAGGNEKLFF
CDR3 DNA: TGTGCCAGTAGCCCGGTGGCAGGAGGCAATGAAAAACTGTTTTTT

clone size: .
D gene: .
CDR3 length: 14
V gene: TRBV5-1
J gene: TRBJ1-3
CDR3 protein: CASSLAGSGNTIYF
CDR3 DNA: TGCGCCAGCAGCTTGGCAGGCTCTGGAAACACCATATATTTT

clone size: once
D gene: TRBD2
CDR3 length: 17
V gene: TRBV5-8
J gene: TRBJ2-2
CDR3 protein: CASSFGTSGMNTGELFF
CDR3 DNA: TGTGCCAGCAGCTTCGGGACTAGCGGAATGAACACCGGGGAGCTGTTTTTT

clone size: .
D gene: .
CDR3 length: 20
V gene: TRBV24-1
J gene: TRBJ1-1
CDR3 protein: CATSEPLSWRVLITGTEAFF
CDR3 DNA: TGTGCCACCAGTGAGCCGTTATCATGGAGGGTATTGATCACGGGCACTGAAGCTTTCTTT

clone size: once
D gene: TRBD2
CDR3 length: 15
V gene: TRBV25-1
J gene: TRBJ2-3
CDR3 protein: CASSDGGRRIDTQYF
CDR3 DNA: TGTGCCAGCAGTGACGGCGGGAGGAGAATAGATACGCAGTATTTT

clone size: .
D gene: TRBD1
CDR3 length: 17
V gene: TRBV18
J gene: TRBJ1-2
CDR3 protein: CASSTRTGELSVEGYTF
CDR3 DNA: TGTGCCAGCTCAACACGTACAGGGGAGCTAAGCGTGGAAGGCTACACCTTC

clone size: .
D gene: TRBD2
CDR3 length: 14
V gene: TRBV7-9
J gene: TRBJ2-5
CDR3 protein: CASSPRGVEETQYF
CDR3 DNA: TGTGCCAGCAGCCCCCGGGGGGTGGAAGAGACCCAGTACTTC

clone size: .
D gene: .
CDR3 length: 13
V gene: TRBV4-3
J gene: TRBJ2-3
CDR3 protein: CASSQGIRDTQYF
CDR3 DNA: TGCGCCAGCAGCCAAGGAATTAGAGATACGCAGTATTTT

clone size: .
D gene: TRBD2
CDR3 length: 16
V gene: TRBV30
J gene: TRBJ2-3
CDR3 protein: CAWSTTLAENRDTQYF
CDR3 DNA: TGTGCCTGGAGTACAACACTAGCGGAGAACCGAGATACGCAGTATTTT

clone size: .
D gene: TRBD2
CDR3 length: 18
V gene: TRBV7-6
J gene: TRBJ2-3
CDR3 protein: CASSLGAAGGVSTDTQYF
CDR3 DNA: TGTGCCAGCAGCTTAGGAGCAGCGGGAGGGGTCAGCACAGATACGCAGTATTTT

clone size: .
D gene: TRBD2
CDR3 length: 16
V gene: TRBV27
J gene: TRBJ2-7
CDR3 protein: CASSSTPGTSGYEQYF
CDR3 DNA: TGTGCCAGCAGTTCCACCCCCGGGACTAGCGGCTACGAGCAGTACTTC

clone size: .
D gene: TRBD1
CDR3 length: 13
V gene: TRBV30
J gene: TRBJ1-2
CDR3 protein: CAWSVTGEGGYTF
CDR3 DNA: TGTGCCTGGAGTGTGACAGGGGAAGGTGGCTACACCTTC

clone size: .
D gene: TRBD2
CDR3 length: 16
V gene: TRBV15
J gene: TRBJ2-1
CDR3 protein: CATSRGLAVRYNEQFF
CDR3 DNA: TGTGCCACCAGCAGAGGACTAGCGGTTAGGTACAATGAGCAGTTCTTC

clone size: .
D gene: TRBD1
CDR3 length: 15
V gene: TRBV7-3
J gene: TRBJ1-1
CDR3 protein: CASSLQTGVNTEAFF
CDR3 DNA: TGTGCCAGCAGCTTACAGACAGGGGTGAACACTGAAGCTTTCTTT

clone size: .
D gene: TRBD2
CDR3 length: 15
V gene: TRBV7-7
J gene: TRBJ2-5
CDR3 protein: CASSLGLAGQETQYF
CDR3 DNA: TGTGCTAGCAGCTTAGGACTAGCGGGACAAGAGACCCAGTACTTC

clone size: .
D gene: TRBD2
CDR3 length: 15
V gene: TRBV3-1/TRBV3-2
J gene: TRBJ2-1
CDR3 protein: CASSQLGGGNNEQFF
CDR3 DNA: TGTGCCAGCAGCCAACTTGGCGGGGGGAACAATGAGCAGTTCTTC

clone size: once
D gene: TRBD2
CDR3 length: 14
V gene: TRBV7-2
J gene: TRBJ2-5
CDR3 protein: CASSFQREQETQYF
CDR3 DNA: TGTGCCAGCAGCTTCCAGCGGGAGCAAGAGACCCAGTACTTC

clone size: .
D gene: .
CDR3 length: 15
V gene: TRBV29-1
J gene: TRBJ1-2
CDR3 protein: CSVDSKGRGDYGYTF
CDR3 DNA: TGCAGCGTTGATTCGAAAGGCAGGGGTGACTATGGCTACACCTTC

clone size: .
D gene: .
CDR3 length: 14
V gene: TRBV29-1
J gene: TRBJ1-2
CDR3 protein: CSVEEVGGQYGYTF
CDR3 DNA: TGCAGCGTTGAAGAGGTGGGTGGGCAGTATGGCTACACCTTC

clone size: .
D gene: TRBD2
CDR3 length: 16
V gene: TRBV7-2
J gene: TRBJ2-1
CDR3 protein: CASSLVPSGRAYEQFF
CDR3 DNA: TGTGCCAGCAGCTTAGTTCCTAGCGGGAGGGCCTATGAGCAGTTCTTC

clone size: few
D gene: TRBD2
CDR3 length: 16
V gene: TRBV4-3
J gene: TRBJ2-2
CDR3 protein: CASSLGLAANTGELFF
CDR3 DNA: TGCGCCAGCAGCCTGGGACTAGCCGCGAACACCGGGGAGCTGTTTTTT

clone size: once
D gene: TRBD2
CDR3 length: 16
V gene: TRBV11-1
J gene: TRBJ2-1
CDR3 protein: CASSLKREGWWNEQFF
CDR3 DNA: TGTGCCAGCAGCTTAAAGCGGGAGGGCTGGTGGAATGAGCAGTTCTTC

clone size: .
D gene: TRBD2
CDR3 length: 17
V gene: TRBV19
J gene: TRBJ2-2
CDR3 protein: CASSISASGRVGGELFF
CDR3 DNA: TGTGCCAGTAGTATCTCGGCTAGCGGGAGAGTTGGCGGGGAGCTGTTTTTT

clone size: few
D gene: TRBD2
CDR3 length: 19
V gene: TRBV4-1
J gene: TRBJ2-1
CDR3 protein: CASSLRGAGVGGSYNEQFF
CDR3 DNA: TGCGCCAGCAGCCTTCGTGGTGCGGGAGTCGGGGGCTCCTACAATGAGCAGTTCTTC

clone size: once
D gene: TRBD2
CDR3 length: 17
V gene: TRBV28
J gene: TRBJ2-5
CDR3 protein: CASCPGLAGGWQETQYF
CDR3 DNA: TGTGCCAGCTGCCCCGGCCTAGCGGGAGGGTGGCAAGAGACCCAGTACTTC

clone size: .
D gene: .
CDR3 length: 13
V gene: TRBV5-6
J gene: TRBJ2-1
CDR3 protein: CASSSRMYNEQFF
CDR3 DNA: TGTGCCAGCAGCTCCAGGATGTACAATGAGCAGTTCTTC

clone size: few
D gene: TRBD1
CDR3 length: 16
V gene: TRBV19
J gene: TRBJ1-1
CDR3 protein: CASSSGTGVMDTEAFF
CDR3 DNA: TGTGCCAGTAGTTCCGGGACAGGGGTAATGGACACTGAAGCTTTCTTT

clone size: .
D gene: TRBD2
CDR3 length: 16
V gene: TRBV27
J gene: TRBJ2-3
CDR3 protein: CASSPLAGGYTDTQYF
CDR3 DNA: TGTGCCAGCAGCCCCTTGGCGGGAGGGTACACAGATACGCAGTATTTT

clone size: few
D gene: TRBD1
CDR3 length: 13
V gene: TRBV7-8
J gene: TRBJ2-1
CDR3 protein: CASSATGGALPFF
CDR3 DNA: TGTGCCAGCAGCGCAACAGGGGGCGCTTTACCGTTCTTC

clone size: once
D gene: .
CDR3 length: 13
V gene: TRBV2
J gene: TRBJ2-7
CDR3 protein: CASSPTGSYEQYF
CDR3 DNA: TGTGCCAGCAGCCCAACAGGCTCCTACGAGCAGTACTTC

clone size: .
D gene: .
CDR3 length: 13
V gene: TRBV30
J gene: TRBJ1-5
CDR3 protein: CAWSSQGDQPQHF
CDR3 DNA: TGTGCCTGGAGTTCACAGGGTGACCAGCCCCAGCATTTT

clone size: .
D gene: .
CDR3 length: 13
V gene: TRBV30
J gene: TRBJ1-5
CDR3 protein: CAWNRGGDQPQHF
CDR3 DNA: TGTGCCTGGAACCGCGGGGGGGATCAGCCCCAGCATTTT

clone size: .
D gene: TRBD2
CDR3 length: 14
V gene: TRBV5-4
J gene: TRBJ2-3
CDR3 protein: CASSFSSGIDTQYF
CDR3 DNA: TGTGCCAGCAGCTTCTCTAGCGGGATAGATACGCAGTATTTT

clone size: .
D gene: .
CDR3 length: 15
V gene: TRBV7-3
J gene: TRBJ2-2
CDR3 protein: CASSLTGGEAGELFF
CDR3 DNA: TGTGCCAGCAGCTTAACGGGCGGGGAGGCCGGGGAGCTGTTTTTT

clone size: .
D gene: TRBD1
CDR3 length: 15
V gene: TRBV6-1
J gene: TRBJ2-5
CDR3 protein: CASSAADRVLETQYF
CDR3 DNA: TGTGCCAGCAGTGCAGCGGACAGGGTGTTGGAGACCCAGTACTTC

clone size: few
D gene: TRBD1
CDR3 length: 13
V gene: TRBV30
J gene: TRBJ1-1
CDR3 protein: CAWSGQGSTEAFF
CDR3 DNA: TGTGCCTGGAGTGGACAGGGGAGTACTGAAGCTTTCTTT

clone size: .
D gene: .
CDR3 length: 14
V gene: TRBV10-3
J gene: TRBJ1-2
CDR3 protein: CAISDPTANYGYTF
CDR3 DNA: TGTGCCATCAGTGATCCGACAGCTAACTATGGCTACACCTTC

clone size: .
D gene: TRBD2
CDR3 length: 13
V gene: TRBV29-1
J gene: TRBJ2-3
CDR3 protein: CSVAGGPVDTQYF
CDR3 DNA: TGCAGCGTAGCGGGAGGGCCGGTAGATACGCAGTATTTT

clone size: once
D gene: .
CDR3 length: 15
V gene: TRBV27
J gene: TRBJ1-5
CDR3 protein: CASSLSGNSNQPQHF
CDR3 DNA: TGTGCCAGCAGTTTGTCAGGGAATAGCAATCAGCCCCAGCATTTT

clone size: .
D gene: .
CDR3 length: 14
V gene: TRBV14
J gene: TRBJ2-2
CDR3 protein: CASSQGRSTGELFF
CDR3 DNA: TGTGCCAGCAGCCAAGGTCGCAGCACCGGGGAGCTGTTTTTT

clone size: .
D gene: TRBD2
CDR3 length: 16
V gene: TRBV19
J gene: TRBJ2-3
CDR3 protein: CASSLRGTSQRDTQYF
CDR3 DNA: TGTGCCAGTAGTTTACGCGGGACTAGCCAACGAGATACGCAGTATTTT

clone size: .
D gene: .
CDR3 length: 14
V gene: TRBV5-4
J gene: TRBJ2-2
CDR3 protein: CASSTDTNTGELFF
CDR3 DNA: TGTGCCAGCAGCACCGACACGAACACCGGGGAGCTGTTTTTT

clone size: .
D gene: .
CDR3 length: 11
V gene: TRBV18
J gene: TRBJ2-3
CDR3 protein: CASSPRDTQYF
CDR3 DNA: TGTGCCAGCTCACCGAGGGATACGCAGTATTTT

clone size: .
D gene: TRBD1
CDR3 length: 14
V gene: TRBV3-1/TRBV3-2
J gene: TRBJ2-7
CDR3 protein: CASSPGQYPYEQYF
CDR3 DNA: TGTGCCAGCAGTCCGGGACAGTACCCCTACGAGCAGTACTTC